What follows are 27 T cell receptor beta chains derived from one specimen sequenced in a study of blood T cell repertoires in COVID-19. Clones were read by immunoSEQ multiplex PCR, and TCRdb kept only the in-frame ones, dropping some. Among 200,000 or so clones listed, approximately 84% were seen once. Sequenced material: peripheral blood. These receptors were collected from a human donor with acute or convalescent COVID-19. The donor label of this sample is uncertain.

The CDR3, as DNA: TGCGCCAGCAGCTTGCCCGACGGACTAGCGACAGATACGCAGTATTTT. Translation: CASSLPDGLATDTQYF. The chain couples TRBV5-1 to TRBJ2-3, with 9 bases that match TRBD2. The trim removed 1 base at V and 3 bases at J, leaving 6 bases unmatched. The CDR3 length is 16 residues. CDR1 and CDR2 (germline): SGHRS, YFSETQ.

CDR3 coding DNA: TGTGCCAGCAGTGAAGGGACAGGGAGTGGGAATCAGCCCCAGCATTTT. Its translation is CASSEGTGSGNQPQHF. The V and J genes are TRBV2 and TRBJ1-5; TRBD1 agrees at 8 bases. The junction had 6 bases not matched to a gene; V was cut back by 1 base and J by 4 bases. Germline CDR1 reads SNHLY; CDR2 reads FYNNEI. CDR3 length equals 16 residues.

This chain connects TRBV30 to TRBJ1-3; D remains ambiguous. The CDR3 has 13 amino acids. Germline V gene sequence: CDR1 GTSNPN, CDR2 SVGIG (reference sequence). Between the trimmed V and J ends, which lost 2 bases and 6 bases, there was a span of 11 bases. The CDR3 DNA reads as TGTGCCTGGAGTAGAGGGAATGCAAACACCATATATTTT. Its translation is CAWSRGNANTIYF.

V and J are TRBV11-2 and TRBJ2-3, with 7 positions matching TRBD2. This CDR3 has 15 amino acids. The junction had 5 bases not matched to a gene; V was cut back by 1 base and J by 4 bases. Germline CDR1 is SGHAT and CDR2 is FQNNGV. CDR3 amino acids: CASSLVGGSPDTQYF. In DNA form, the CDR3 reads TGTGCCAGCAGCTTAGTTGGCGGGAGCCCAGATACGCAGTATTTT.

The rearrangement joins TRBV28 to TRBJ2-7; D ambiguous. V lost 7 bases and J 6 bases, leaving 7 bases between the germline ends. Germline-derived CDR1 and CDR2 are MDHEN and SYDVKM. CDR3 length: 10 residues. CDR3: CASMRTEQYF. In DNA form, the CDR3 reads TGTGCCAGCATGCGTACCGAGCAGTACTTC.

The V gene is TRBV2, the J gene TRBJ2-2; no reliable D call. V lost 1 base, J lost 6 bases, and 6 bases lay in between. Germline V gene data show CDR1 as SNHLY and CDR2 as FYNNEI. The CDR3 runs to 13 residues. CDR3 amino acids: CASSEEPPGELFF. CDR3 nucleotide sequence: TGTGCCAGCAGTGAAGAGCCACCCGGGGAGCTGTTTTTT. The variable domain in full, completed from reference TRBV2 and TRBJ2-2, reads EPEVTQTPSHQVTQMGQEVILRCVPISNHLYFYWYRQILGQKVEFLVSFYNNEISEKSEIFDDQFSVERPDGSNFTLKIRSTKLEDSAMYFCASSEEPPGELFFGEGSRLTVL.

The chain has TRBV30 and TRBJ2-1; D gene ambiguous. V gave up 2 bases and J gave up 9 bases, with 14 bases separating them. The germline gives CDR1 GTSNPN, CDR2 SVGIG (reference sequence). The CDR3 consists of 13 residues. The CDR3 loop is CAWSLSLLGEQFF. The DNA for the CDR3 is TGTGCCTGGAGTCTTTCGCTCCTCGGTGAGCAGTTCTTC.

The chain combines TRBV7-9 with TRBJ2-1, with a weak D call TRBD2 (5 bases). The CDR3 extends over 19 amino acids. The V end lost 3 bases, the J end lost 4 bases, and 25 bases lay between the germline ends. The germline V gene has CDR1 SEHNR and CDR2 FQNEAQ (reference sequence). The DNA of the CDR3 is TGTGCCAGCAGCTTCCCCGCATCTCCGGGATCCTCTGCTTACAATGAGCAGTTCTTC. This codes for CASSFPASPGSSAYNEQFF.

The V call is TRBV7-3, the J call TRBJ2-3, with TRBD1 identical over 7 bases. The CDR3 loop spans 15 amino acids. V lost 5 bases to trimming and J lost 2 bases; unmatched junction nucleotides: 7. CDR1 and CDR2 from the germline V gene are SGHTA and FQGTGA. CDR3 nucleotides: TGTGCCAGCAGCCCCAAGGGGGCCCCCACAGATACGCAGTATTTT. Translation gives CASSPKGAPTDTQYF.

CDR3 region: CASSEGGSTDTQYF. The DNA for the CDR3 is TGTGCCAGCAGTGAAGGCGGTAGCACAGATACGCAGTATTTT. This chain uses TRBV25-1 with TRBJ2-3; D uncertain. Trimming stripped 2 bases from V and 0 bases from J, with 6 bases between. CDR1 is MGHDK and CDR2 is SYGVNS in the germline V gene. This CDR3 is built from 14 residues.

This clone appeared a single time. This chain connects TRBV10-3 to TRBJ1-1; the match to TRBD1 covers 7 bases. CDR1 is ENHRY and CDR2 is SYGVKD in the germline V gene. The CDR3 is 17 amino acids. V gave up 3 bases and J gave up 11 bases; unmatched junction bases: 21. The CDR3 spells CAISEPGQTLLSNRAFF. The DNA for the CDR3 is TGTGCCATCAGTGAACCGGGACAGACACTCCTGAGTAATCGGGCTTTCTTT.

The chain employs TRBV10-3 and TRBJ1-2; 8 bases are shared with TRBD1. The CDR3 has 14 amino acids. V lost 2 bases, J lost 6 bases, and 5 bases stayed unmatched. Looked up from germline, CDR1 is ENHRY and CDR2 is SYGVKD. The CDR3 region has the DNA TGTGCCATCAGTGAGGGACAGGGAATCGATGGCTACACCTTC. Its translation is CAISEGQGIDGYTF.

The genes are TRBV6-6 and TRBJ1-2; D ambiguous. Germline V gene data show CDR1 as MNHNY and CDR2 as SVGAGI (reference sequence). The V and J ends lost 0 bases and 0 bases respectively, with 8 bases between them. The CDR3 is 15 residues long. CDR3 DNA: TGTGCCAGCAGTTACTCGCTACCAACTAACTATGGCTACACCTTC. It translates to CASSYSLPTNYGYTF.

The rearrangement joins TRBV27 to TRBJ2-3; 8 bases match TRBD2. The CDR3 covers 15 residues. CDR1 is MNHEY, CDR2 SMNVEV, per germline (reference sequence). Trimming removed 9 bases from V and 0 bases from J; junction bases left unmatched: 8. This chain's CDR3 is CASSSGTRSTDTQYF. CDR3 in DNA: TGTGCCAGTTCTTCCGGGACTAGAAGCACAGATACGCAGTATTTT.

This chain uses TRBV11-1 with TRBJ1-1, with unresolved D. The CDR3 has 14 residues. CDR1 SGHAT and CDR2 FQDESV come from the germline V gene (reference sequence). Trimming stripped 4 bases from V and 11 bases from J, with 20 bases between. Here the CDR3 reads CASSSSSRLSQAFF. The CDR3 bases are TGTGCCAGCAGCTCCTCCTCCCGCCTATCACAGGCTTTCTTT.

The J gene is TRBJ1-3, the V gene TRBV2; D is undetermined. Germline V gene lookup returns CDR1 SNHLY and CDR2 FYNNEI. V lost 2 bases and J lost 0, with 8 bases in between. This CDR3 spans 15 amino acids. Here the CDR3 reads CASSEQSGSGNTIYF. As DNA, the CDR3 is TGTGCCAGCAGTGAACAGTCAGGCTCTGGAAACACCATATATTTT.

V is TRBV11-2 and J is TRBJ2-1; D not resolved. Looked up from germline, CDR1 is SGHAT and CDR2 is FQNNGV. The CDR3 extends over 15 amino acids. V lost 0 bases to trimming and J lost 2 bases, with 8 bases between them. The CDR3 DNA follows: TGTGCCAGCAGCTTAGATCCAGCGCCCTACAATGAGCAGTTCTTC. Protein: CASSLDPAPYNEQFF.

V and J are TRBV7-2 and TRBJ2-1, with D tentatively TRBD2 (6 bases). CDR1 SGHTA and CDR2 FQGNSA come from the germline V gene. This CDR3 region has 14 residues. The V gene lost 0 bases and the J gene lost 6 bases, with 9 bases spanning the gap. The CDR3 bases are TGTGCCAGCAGCTTAGCTTTCGGGAGCAATGAGCAGTTCTTC. This codes for CASSLAFGSNEQFF.

The chain recombines TRBV28 with TRBJ1-4; no clear D gene. CDR1 MDHEN and CDR2 SYDVKM come from the germline V gene. The length of the CDR3 is 17 residues. V dropped 2 bases and J dropped 4 bases, with 17 bases sitting between them. The CDR3 sequence is CASSLTSVSRVNEKLFF. CDR3 coding DNA: TGTGCCAGCAGTTTAACGTCGGTTTCGAGGGTTAATGAAAAACTGTTTTTT. Looking up the rest from reference TRBV28 and TRBJ1-4 gives the full variable domain: DVKVTQSSRYLVKRTGEKVFLECVQDMDHENMFWYRQDPGLGLRLIYFSYDVKMKEKGDIPEGYSVSREKKERFSLILESASTNQTSMYLCASSLTSVSRVNEKLFFGSGTQLSVL.

The J gene is TRBJ2-1, the V gene TRBV6-4, with TRBD2 matching over 9 bases. There are 16 residues in the CDR3. The J segment lost 7 bases and the V segment lost 0 bases, leaving 7 bases of the junction unmatched. CDR1 MRHNA and CDR2 SNTAGT come from the germline V gene. CDR3 sequence (DNA): TGTGCCAGCAGTGACTCGGGCGGGAGGGCCATAAATGAGCAGTTCTTC. Encoded protein: CASSDSGGRAINEQFF.

J is TRBJ1-1 and V is TRBV7-2; D call uncertain. This CDR3 is 15 amino acids long. Trimming removed 0 bases from V and 0 bases from J, with 8 bases in between. CDR1 and CDR2 (germline): SGHTA, FQGNSA. The CDR3 bases are TGTGCCAGCAGCTTAGCGGTTCAGATGAACACTGAAGCTTTCTTT. It encodes CASSLAVQMNTEAFF. The full variable domain, in which reference TRBV7-2 and TRBJ1-1 provide the parts outside the CDR3, is GAGVSQSPSNKVTEKGKDVELRCDPISGHTALYWYRQSLGQGLEFLIYFQGNSAPDKSGLPSDRFSAERTGGSVSTLTIQRTQQEDSAVYLCASSLAVQMNTEAFFGQGTRLTVV.

CDR3 region: CASSPRGQGETQYF. The CDR3 DNA is TGTGCCAGCTCACCAAGGGGGCAGGGAGAGACCCAGTACTTC. J is TRBJ2-5 and V is TRBV18; the match to TRBD1 covers 7 bases. The CDR3 runs 14 residues. J was trimmed by 4 bases and V by 2 bases; bases with no gene match: 4. Germline V lookup: CDR1 KGHSH, CDR2 LQKENI. Full variable domain (rest looked up from reference TRBV18 and TRBJ2-5): NAGVMQNPRHLVRRRGQEARLRCSPMKGHSHVYWYRQLPEEGLKFMVYLQKENIIDESGMPKERFSAEFPKEGPSILRIQQVVRGDSAAYFCASSPRGQGETQYFGPGTRLLVL.

In its sample, this clone was seen a few times. The V gene is TRBV18, the J gene TRBJ2-2, with 7 nucleotides matching TRBD1. The trim removed 3 bases at V and 6 bases at J, leaving 7 bases unmatched. The CDR3 is 15 residues long. Germline V gene lookup returns CDR1 KGHSH and CDR2 LQKENI. The chain's CDR3 is CASSPLTGMAGELFF. CDR3 sequence (DNA): TGTGCCAGCTCACCTCTGACAGGGATGGCCGGGGAGCTGTTTTTT.

The chain couples TRBV6-5 to TRBJ1-2; D is perhaps TRBD1 (5 bases). Germline CDR1 and CDR2: MNHEY and SVGAGI. The length of the CDR3 is 13 residues. V shed 6 bases and J shed 2 bases, with 10 bases lying between them. The CDR3 nucleotides are TGTGCCAGCAGCAAACAGGAAAACTATGGCTACACCTTC. Amino acid sequence: CASSKQENYGYTF.

The genes are TRBV19 and TRBJ1-5; tentatively, D is TRBD1 (6 bases). There are 14 residues in the CDR3. V was pared by 7 bases and J by 4 bases, with 14 bases between. Per germline, CDR1 LNHDA and CDR2 SQIVND (reference sequence). The CDR3 spells CASNSGAVNQPQHF. The CDR3 DNA follows: TGTGCCAGTAACTCAGGGGCCGTGAATCAGCCCCAGCATTTT.

The V gene is TRBV5-1, the J gene TRBJ2-1; D not certain. The CDR3 runs 14 residues. CDR1 and CDR2 from the germline V gene are SGHRS and YFSETQ. The germline V and J ends were trimmed by 0 bases and 4 bases, with 8 bases remaining between them. CDR3 nucleotide sequence: TGCGCCAGCAGCTTGGCCGTTGCGTACAATGAGCAGTTCTTC. Protein product: CASSLAVAYNEQFF.

The chain joins TRBV6-5 to TRBJ2-2; 8 bases are a match to TRBD1. This CDR3 has 16 amino acids. The junction had 12 bases not matched to a gene; V was cut back by 2 bases and J by 10 bases. CDR1 is MNHEY and CDR2 is SVGAGI in the germline V gene. The CDR3 nucleotides are TGTGCCAGCAGTTACACCCGGGGGACAGGTTCTTTGGAGCTGTTTTTT. This gives the protein CASSYTRGTGSLELFF.